This T cell receptor (beta chain) appears in the sequencing data of a study of cytomegalovirus exposure and HLA in healthy donors. In the study overall: Unique TCRs numbering around 80 million, obtained from HLA-typed donors, made up an early data release. Study-level results: Productive status was seen about 90% or about 30% of the time for most TCR beta V segments in an earlier analysis. According to a later analysis, most TCR beta chains associated with CMV appeared HLA-restricted.

About this clone: Antigen unknown.

CDR1 SGHRS and CDR2 YFSETQ come from the germline V gene. The CDR3 contains 14 residues. The V segment lost 0 bases and the J segment 4 bases; nucleotides outside the gene matches: 2. Researchers ran the PCR with 60 Vbeta and 13 Jbeta primers. Only in-frame clones appear in the TCRdb table, and some are missing; sequencing was by immunoSEQ multiplex PCR. This sample has 270,000 or so clones; 80% to 90% occur once, and the top ten carry about 4%. The chain links TRBV5-1 to TRBJ2-7; 9 bases map to TRBD2. The material sequenced was PBMCs. The TCR was taken from a man aged 35 to 55 in good health and CMV-seropositive. DNA for the CDR3: TGCGCCAGCAGCTTGGCGAGCGGGAGGTACGAGCAGTACTTC. It encodes CASSLASGRYEQYF.